Following are 9 T cell receptor beta chains from one sample sequenced in a study of OX40 agonist ivuxolimab in advanced cancers. Clones were sequenced by immunoSEQ multiplex PCR, and TCRdb holds only the in-frame ones, with some missing. The data show over 65,000 clones, approximately 91% seen once. Sequencing was performed on CD4+ or CD8+ T cells sorted from blood, taken in a trial of the OX40 agonist ivuxolimab. All receptors derive from an adult with an advanced solid tumor such as melanoma, head and neck, liver or kidney cancer.

The chain is built from TRBV5-1 and TRBJ2-5; 7 positions match TRBD1. Germline loops: CDR1 SGHRS, CDR2 YFSETQ. Losses at the gene ends were 0 bases for V and 5 bases for J; bases not matched to a gene: 10. The CDR3 runs to 16 residues. The CDR3 sequence is CASSLGDRDEVETQYF. Here the CDR3 DNA reads TGCGCCAGCAGCTTGGGTGACAGGGATGAGGTGGAGACCCAGTACTTC. The full variable domain, its missing parts supplied by reference TRBV5-1 and TRBJ2-5, is KAGVTQTPRYLIKTRGQQVTLSCSPISGHRSVSWYQQTPGQGLQFLFEYFSETQRNKGNFPGRFSGRQFSNSRSEMNVSTLELGDSALYLCASSLGDRDEVETQYFGPGTRLLVL.

The gene calls are TRBV14 and TRBJ2-1; 11 bases agree with TRBD2. Germline V CDR1 and CDR2: SGHDN, FVKESK. The CDR3 runs to 22 residues. J gave up 0 bases and V 4 bases, and 20 bases lay outside the gene matches. The CDR3 sequence is CASSRNRVTLTSGTTSYNEQFF. In nucleotides, the CDR3 is TGTGCCAGCAGCCGCAACAGGGTTACCCTGACTAGCGGGACAACCTCCTACAATGAGCAGTTCTTC.

V and J are TRBV6-6 and TRBJ1-2; tentatively, D is TRBD1 (5 bases). The germline CDR1 and CDR2 sequences are MNHNY and SVGAGI (reference sequence). V lost 5 bases to trimming and J lost 3 bases, with 16 bases between them. The CDR3 length is 15 residues. Here the CDR3 DNA reads TGTGCCAGCAGTCCCCGGGTCGGGACTTACTATGGCTACACCTTC. It encodes CASSPRVGTYYGYTF.

The chain carries TRBV7-8 and TRBJ2-1; D not certain. This CDR3 has 16 residues. Trimming shortened V by 5 bases and J by 5 bases, and 19 bases separated the two germline ends. Germline V gene lookup returns CDR1 SGHVS and CDR2 FQNEAQ. The CDR3 nucleotides read TGTGCCAGCAGCGAGGCCATCTGGGTTTCGGACAATGAGCAGTTCTTC. It translates to CASSEAIWVSDNEQFF.

This sequence joins TRBV7-9 and TRBJ2-2, with TRBD1 matching 7 bases. Germline lookup yields CDR1 SEHNR and CDR2 FQNEAQ (reference sequence). J lost 8 bases, V lost 5 bases, and 8 bases had no gene match. This CDR3 contains 14 residues. The CDR3 coding sequence is TGTGCCAGCAGCGCCTGGGACAGCCCTGGGGAGCTGTTTTTT. It yields the protein CASSAWDSPGELFF.

The chain combines TRBV6-1 with TRBJ1-1, with D perhaps matching TRBD1 (5 bases). Trimming removed 7 bases at V and 1 base at J, with 10 bases between. The CDR3 sequence is 13 residues long. CDR1 MNHNS and CDR2 SASEGT come from the germline V gene. The CDR3 reads CASTSDRNTEAFF. The CDR3 DNA is TGTGCCAGCACCTCAGACAGGAACACTGAAGCTTTCTTT.

The chain uses TRBV29-1 and TRBJ2-1; TRBD1 is a possible D gene (5 bases). The V gene's germline CDR1 is SQVTM and CDR2 ANQGSEA. The CDR3 runs to 12 residues. With 3 bases removed from V and 8 bases from J, the gap between germline ends came to 11 bases. CDR3 sequence: CSVDLGVHEQFF. In nucleotides, the CDR3 is TGCAGCGTTGATTTAGGGGTCCATGAGCAGTTCTTC.

This chain uses TRBV7-2 with TRBJ1-3; the D is unclear. Trimming removed 1 base at V and 0 bases at J, with 7 bases between. The CDR3 loop spans 15 amino acids. Germline V CDR1 and CDR2: SGHTA, FQGNSA. The CDR3 coding sequence is TGTGCCAGCAGCTTAGTTGTGGACTCTGGAAACACCATATATTTT. The encoded protein is CASSLVVDSGNTIYF.

This chain links TRBV2 with TRBJ2-3; 9 bases line up with TRBD2. With 11 bases clipped from V and 2 bases from J, the junction kept 8 bases outside the gene matches. The CDR3 spans 14 residues. CDR1 SNHLY and CDR2 FYNNEI come from the germline V gene. CDR3 protein: CAGRLAAYTDTQYF. In nucleotides, the CDR3 is TGTGCCGGACGACTAGCGGCCTACACAGATACGCAGTATTTT.